These 30 T cell receptor beta chains were sequenced from one sample in a study of T-cell reconstitution after alpha-beta-depleted transplantation in children (dated by TCRdb to the mid-2010s). Reading the label with the study, this specimen's treatment or condition is: allogeneic hematopoietic cell transplantation with graft depleted of TCRalphabeta T cells and CD19 B cells. The library relied on PCR. Sequencing instrument: Illumina HiSeq 2500. TCR libraries were prepared with molecular barcoding, using unique molecular identifiers to normalize TCRbeta repertoire quantification. In-frame beta chains were kept once TCRdb had trimmed the public reads at Q25 with fastp and called clones with MiXCR. When rows share a CDR3 protein, they turn into one entry using the most common DNA and genes. This sample has about 510,000 distinct CDR3 sequences in its table, and about an eighth of those were observed once. The ten most abundant clones make up around 15% of the sample.

The source was PBMCs, mostly from graft donor cells, collected 180 days after TCRalphabeta/CD19-depleted stem cell transplant. These receptors were collected from a female patient aged 2-9 years who had a stem cell transplant for aplastic anemia, so the T cells may come from the graft donor.

This clonotype was counted between two and nine times. The J gene is TRBJ2-2, the V gene TRBV7-9; 8 bases line up with TRBD1. The CDR3 is 16 residues long. Per germline, CDR1 SEHNR and CDR2 FQNEAQ (reference sequence). The junction had 6 bases not matched to a gene; V was cut back by 3 bases and J by 3 bases. DNA for the CDR3: TGTGCCAGCAGCTTCTTGGACAGGGTGGACACCGGGGAGCTGTTTTTT. This sequence encodes CASSFLDRVDTGELFF. The whole variable domain, filled in from reference TRBV7-9 and TRBJ2-2, reads DTGVSQNPRHKITKRGQNVTFRCDPISEHNRLYWYRQTLGQGPEFLTYFQNEAQLEKSRLLSDRFSAERPKGSFSTLEIQRTEQGDSAMYLCASSFLDRVDTGELFFGEGSRLTVL.

The chain employs TRBV11-2 and TRBJ2-3; 11 nucleotides agree with TRBD2. The germline gives CDR1 SGHAT, CDR2 FQNNGV. The CDR3 has 20 amino acids. Losses at the gene ends were 8 bases for V and 0 bases for J; bases not matched to a gene: 19. For the CDR3, the DNA is TGTGCCAGCTCGCCCCTTGGGCTAGGTAGCGGGAGGGCCAGCACAGATACGCAGTATTTT. Its translation is CASSPLGLGSGRASTDTQYF.

Only a few counts were recorded for this clonotype. The rearrangement links TRBV19 to TRBJ2-3; D unresolved. Germline CDR1 is LNHDA and CDR2 is SQIVND (reference sequence). This CDR3 spans 14 amino acids. The V end lost 7 bases, the J end lost 0 bases, and 11 bases lay between the germline ends. CDR3 nucleotides: TGTGCCAGTAATACGCGTTCTAGCACAGATACGCAGTATTTT. Protein: CASNTRSSTDTQYF.

J is TRBJ1-2 and V is TRBV20-1; no firm D call. The CDR3 has 14 residues. With 6 bases removed from V and 3 bases from J, the gap between germline ends came to 17 bases. Germline V lookup: CDR1 DFQATT, CDR2 SNEGSKA (reference sequence). CDR3 protein: CSAASTSSDYGYTF. The CDR3, as DNA: TGCAGTGCGGCCTCCACATCCTCCGACTATGGCTACACCTTC.

This sequence joins TRBV6-2 or TRBV6-3 and TRBJ2-1; 10 bases are a match to TRBD2. The V gene's germline CDR1 is MNHEY and CDR2 SVGEGT. The CDR3 is made up of 17 amino acids. Unmatched junction bases numbered 8, after V lost 2 bases and J lost 4 bases. In nucleotides, the CDR3 is TGTGCCAGCAGTTACGATAGGGCTAGCGGGGGTTACAATGAGCAGTTCTTC. It translates to CASSYDRASGGYNEQFF.

This clonotype was seen a few times. This CDR3 reads CAISPGQGANEQYF. The CDR3 nucleotides are TGTGCCATCAGCCCAGGACAGGGGGCCAACGAGCAGTACTTC. The chain recombines TRBV10-3 with TRBJ2-7, with TRBD1 identical over 11 bases. This CDR3 comprises 14 residues. The germline CDR1 and CDR2 sequences are ENHRY and SYGVKD. The V segment lost 6 bases and the J segment 5 bases; nucleotides outside the gene matches: 6.

The chain has TRBV6-1 and TRBJ1-2; TRBD1 aligns across 9 bases. The CDR3 totals 15 residues. CDR1 MNHNS and CDR2 SASEGT come from the germline V gene. Losses at the gene ends were 4 bases for V and 4 bases for J; bases not matched to a gene: 7. The CDR3 DNA follows: TGTGCCAGCAGTGCCCCGGGGGGACAGGGCTATGGCTACACCTTC. Translating gives CASSAPGGQGYGYTF.

This clonotype was found a few times. This rearrangement joins TRBV20-1 to TRBJ2-4, with a possible D match to TRBD2 (6 bases). Looked up from germline, CDR1 is DFQATT and CDR2 is SNEGSKA (reference sequence). V shed 3 bases and J shed 0 bases, with 12 bases lying between them. The CDR3 is 15 residues long. Here the CDR3 DNA reads TGCAGTGCTAGTCCTAGCGTGTTAGCCAAAAACATTCAGTACTTC. Its protein product is CSASPSVLAKNIQYF.

This clonotype has more than one count but fewer than ten. The CDR3 nucleotides are TGTGCCAGCAGTACACCGGGACGGCCCCCGGATACGCAGTATTTT. This gives the protein CASSTPGRPPDTQYF. This rearrangement joins TRBV27 to TRBJ2-3; tentatively, D is TRBD1 or TRBD2 (5 bases each). CDR1 and CDR2 from the germline V gene are MNHEY and SMNVEV (reference sequence). This CDR3 has 15 residues. The ends were cut back, 5 bases at V and 6 bases at J, with 18 bases in the middle.

This clonotype has a handful of counts. The chain is built from TRBV5-1 and TRBJ2-1; D gene uncertain. Germline CDR1 SGHRS, CDR2 YFSETQ. V lost 1 base, J lost 4 bases, and 9 bases lay in between. This CDR3 region has 14 residues. The DNA of the CDR3 is TGCGCCAGCAGCTTGTCCGTAGAATACAATGAGCAGTTCTTC. This sequence encodes CASSLSVEYNEQFF.

This clonotype was observed a few times. This sequence joins TRBV7-2 and TRBJ2-1, with D unclear. This CDR3 has 15 amino acids. Between the trimmed V and J ends, which lost 6 bases and 0 bases, there was a span of 12 bases. Germline assignment: CDR1 SGHTA and CDR2 FQGNSA. CDR3 DNA: TGTGCCAGCAGATCACCTGAGAGCTCCTACAATGAGCAGTTCTTC. This translates into CASRSPESSYNEQFF.

In its sample, this clonotype was seen a few times. The chain combines TRBV14 with TRBJ2-6; no clear D gene. From germline, CDR1 is SGHDN and CDR2 FVKESK. V was cut by 3 bases and J by 0 bases, with 9 bases left in between. The CDR3 loop spans 16 amino acids. This CDR3 reads CASSQTFGSGANVLTF. For the CDR3, the DNA is TGTGCCAGCAGCCAGACATTTGGCTCTGGGGCCAACGTCCTGACTTTC.

Note on this clonotype: A clone one base away is much larger, so this may be a read error. This chain connects TRBV7-2 to TRBJ2-2; weak D call: TRBD2 (6 bases). The CDR3 runs to 15 residues. Germline V CDR1 and CDR2: SGHTA, FQGNSA. CDR3 DNA: TGTGCCGGCAGCTTTGTCTCGCGGGGCACCGGGGAGCTGTTTTTT. As protein: CAGSFVSRGTGELFF. The whole variable domain, filled in from reference TRBV7-2 and TRBJ2-2, reads GAGVSQSPSNKVTEKGKDVELRCDPISGHTALYWYRQSLGQGLEFLIYFQGNSAPDKSGLPSDRFSAERTGGSVSTLTIQRTQQEDSAVYLCAGSFVSRGTGELFFGEGSRLTVL.

This clonotype was seen a few times. The gene calls are TRBV4-3 and TRBJ1-2, with D tentatively TRBD1 (5 bases). This CDR3 region has 14 residues. CDR1 LGHNA and CDR2 YSLEER come from the germline V gene. V was shortened by 2 bases and J by 5 bases, with 12 bases between the two germline ends. The CDR3 reads CASSQIQGGYGYTF. Here the CDR3 DNA reads TGCGCCAGCAGCCAAATCCAGGGCGGGTATGGCTACACCTTC.

This clonotype was recorded many times. The J gene is TRBJ1-6, the V gene TRBV6-5; D is undetermined. Germline loops: CDR1 MNHEY, CDR2 SVGAGI. The CDR3 runs 15 residues. The germline V and J ends were trimmed by 0 bases and 7 bases, with 10 bases remaining between them. CDR3 protein: CASSYSYPGNSPLHF. The DNA of the CDR3 is TGTGCCAGCAGTTACTCGTACCCGGGAAATTCACCCCTCCACTTT.

V is TRBV15 and J is TRBJ2-7; 10 bases match TRBD1. Germline CDR1 and CDR2: LNHNV and YYDKDF (reference sequence). The ends lost 4 bases at V and 2 bases at J; junction bases unmatched: 17. The CDR3 has 19 amino acids. The CDR3 region has the DNA TGTGCCACCAGCACTGTCCGGGACAGGGGCGGGGGTGGAACCTACGAGCAGTACTTC. Its protein product is CATSTVRDRGGGGTYEQYF.

The rearrangement links TRBV4-3 to TRBJ2-1; weak D call: TRBD2 (5 bases). CDR1 is LGHNA, CDR2 YSLEER, per germline. The CDR3 is 14 residues long. Trimming took off 4 bases at V and 6 bases at J, with 13 bases between the two ends. CDR3 in amino acids: CASSPRTSRNEQFF. The CDR3 DNA reads TGCGCCAGCAGCCCAAGGACTTCCCGCAATGAGCAGTTCTTC.

There are a few counts of this clonotype. This chain uses TRBV29-1 with TRBJ2-5, with D unresolved. The CDR3 totals 13 residues. Per germline, CDR1 SQVTM and CDR2 ANQGSEA. Trimming pared 6 bases from V and 5 bases from J, leaving 16 bases between. Here the CDR3 DNA reads TGCAGCGTGCCGATGGCCCCCAGTGAGACCCAGTACTTC. Its protein product is CSVPMAPSETQYF.

The CDR3 coding sequence is TGTGCCAGCAGTTACGTACGGGGGGGAGCCAAAAACATTCAGTACTTC. Its translation: CASSYVRGGAKNIQYF. This sequence joins TRBV6-5 and TRBJ2-4; the match to TRBD2 covers 8 bases. The CDR3 contains 16 residues. The J segment lost 0 bases and the V segment lost 2 bases, leaving 3 bases of the junction unmatched. Germline V gene data show CDR1 as MNHEY and CDR2 as SVGAGI.

In this sample, this clonotype turned up a few times. V and J are TRBV7-8 and TRBJ1-4; 9 bases line up with TRBD1. J gave up 8 bases and V 1 base, and 11 bases lay outside the gene matches. The V gene's germline CDR1 is SGHVS and CDR2 FQNEAQ. The CDR3 is 17 amino acids. This CDR3 reads CASSLVKGRTGGEKLFF. As DNA, the CDR3 is TGTGCCAGCAGCTTAGTAAAAGGAAGAACAGGGGGCGAAAAACTGTTTTTT.

This clonotype has more than one count but fewer than ten. V gene TRBV9 combines with J gene TRBJ1-2; TRBD1 might be the D (5 bases). V lost 4 bases and J lost 2, with 15 bases in between. The CDR3 contains 15 residues. CDR1 and CDR2 from the germline V gene are SGDLS and YYNGEE. The CDR3 region is CASSPSPGGNYGYTF. CDR3 coding DNA: TGTGCCAGCAGCCCTTCCCCTGGGGGGAACTATGGCTACACCTTC.

This clonotype was seen more than once but under ten times. The chain is built from TRBV29-1 and TRBJ2-7; 7 nucleotides align to TRBD1. The length of the CDR3 is 13 residues. With V trimmed by 6 bases and J by 2 bases, 7 bases remained unmatched. CDR1 and CDR2 (germline): SQVTM, ANQGSEA. CDR3: CSVPGQTTYEQYF. The CDR3 DNA sequence: TGCAGCGTCCCGGGACAGACAACCTACGAGCAGTACTTC.

This clonotype was seen many times. This chain links TRBV25-1 with TRBJ2-7; 7 bases are shared with TRBD1. The J segment lost 2 bases and the V segment lost 6 bases, leaving 4 bases of the junction unmatched. The length of the CDR3 is 13 residues. The germline CDR1 and CDR2 sequences are MGHDK and SYGVNS. DNA of the CDR3: TGTGCCAGCAGCCCTGGACAGGCCTACGAGCAGTACGTC. Translating it yields CASSPGQAYEQYV.

Only a few counts were recorded for this clonotype. The rearrangement uses TRBV20-1 and TRBJ2-5; 7 bases line up with TRBD2. J lost 0 bases, V lost 3 bases, and 13 bases had no gene match. Germline V gene data show CDR1 as DFQATT and CDR2 as SNEGSKA (reference sequence). The CDR3 loop spans 17 amino acids. The CDR3: CSARGRREGHYQETQYF. CDR3 coding DNA: TGCAGTGCTAGGGGTCGGAGGGAGGGCCACTACCAAGAGACCCAGTACTTC.

The chain couples TRBV24-1 to TRBJ2-1, with 9 bases lining up with TRBD1. Germline CDR1 reads KGHDR; CDR2 reads SFDVKD. The length of the CDR3 is 16 residues. Unmatched junction bases numbered 8, after V lost 5 bases and J lost 4 bases. As DNA, the CDR3 is TGTGCCACCAGTGTAGGGCGGGACAGGGCGTACAATGAGCAGTTCTTC. Encoded protein: CATSVGRDRAYNEQFF.

This clonotype turned up a few times. The gene calls are TRBV24-1 and TRBJ2-7; D possibly matches TRBD1 or TRBD2 (5 bases each). V was trimmed by 3 bases and J by 4 bases, leaving 15 bases between them. The CDR3 runs 15 residues. Germline CDR1 is KGHDR and CDR2 is SFDVKD. As DNA, the CDR3 is TGTGCCACCAGTGATCCGGGGACGAACCGTTACGAGCAGTACTTC. It encodes CATSDPGTNRYEQYF.

This chain joins TRBV29-1 and TRBJ2-7; TRBD2 matches at 13 bases. Germline CDR1 reads SQVTM; CDR2 reads ANQGSEA. V lost 7 bases, J lost 6 bases, and 9 bases stayed unmatched. There are 14 residues in the CDR3. The CDR3 sequence is CSALGLAGVGEQYF. In DNA form, the CDR3 reads TGCAGCGCCCTCGGACTAGCGGGAGTAGGCGAGCAGTACTTC.

This clonotype has just a few counts. V gene TRBV6-2 or TRBV6-3 combines with J gene TRBJ2-7; TRBD2 agrees at 8 bases. CDR3 length equals 14 residues. V was clipped by 5 bases and J by 1 base; unmatched bases: 4. Germline loops: CDR1 MNHEY, CDR2 SVGEGT. The CDR3 nucleotides read TGTGCCAGCAGTCGGACTAGCAGTTCCTACGAGCAGTACGTC. The encoded protein is CASSRTSSSYEQYV.

Regarding this clonotype: One junction end disagrees with the germline gene, perhaps due to a read error. The chain couples TRBV20-1 to TRBJ2-1, with D maybe TRBD1 (7 bases). The germline V gene has CDR1 DFQATT and CDR2 SNEGSKA (reference sequence). CDR3 length equals 15 residues. This chain's CDR3 is CSARRGPGGRNEQFF. As DNA, the CDR3 is TGCAGTGCTCGCCGGGGGCCAGGGGGTAGGAATGAGCAGTTCTTT.

This clonotype was seen repeatedly, ten times or more. The chain links TRBV10-3 to TRBJ2-3; the D call may be TRBD1 or TRBD2 (5 bases each). The germline gives CDR1 ENHRY, CDR2 SYGVKD. This CDR3 is 11 amino acids long. V lost 8 bases to trimming and J lost 11 bases, with 14 bases between them. The CDR3 loop reads CAIGDEGKQYF. In nucleotides, the CDR3 is TGTGCCATCGGGGACGAGGGGAAGCAGTATTTT.